The source of this T cell receptor (beta chain) is a study of blood T cell repertoires in COVID-19. On the study more broadly: The study drew acute and convalescent COVID-19 samples from the United States, Italy and Spain.

Sequenced by immunoSEQ multiplex PCR; TCRdb stores in-frame clones only, minus some. This sample has about 200,000 clones; 65% to 85% occur once, and the top ten carry roughly 30%. The origin of this receptor is a man aged 35 to 55 with acute or convalescent COVID-19. Sequencing was done on a sample of peripheral blood.

The CDR3 is CATSILAGRAYEQYF. The CDR3 nucleotides are TGTGCCACCAGCATACTAGCGGGAAGGGCCTACGAGCAGTACTTC. V usage is TRBV15 and J usage is TRBJ2-7; 10 bases are a match to TRBD2. J was trimmed by 2 bases and V by 4 bases; bases with no gene match: 5. The CDR3 consists of 15 residues. The V gene's germline CDR1 is LNHNV and CDR2 YYDKDF (reference sequence).